The rows below give T cell receptor beta chains drawn from one sample of a study of cytomegalovirus exposure and HLA in healthy donors. Produced via immunoSEQ multiplex PCR; TCRdb's table is partial and in-frame only. Altogether roughly 220,000 clones are present, 75% to 90% being singletons, with the ten largest covering 11% to 15%. Input material: PBMCs. The receptors shown here come from a woman in her 30s in good health and CMV-seropositive. Each CDR3 is given with its conserved first and last residue. Each record gives: J gene, V gene, clone size, D gene, CDR3 protein, CDR3 DNA. A D gene is named only where the DNA matches it firmly. Not all rows give a size; the values are once, few, many and, for expanded clones, a class.

J gene: TRBJ2-7
V gene: TRBV5-1
clone size: few
D gene: NA
CDR3 protein: CASSRGHGKYEQYF
CDR3 DNA: TGCGCCAGCAGCAGGGGACACGGGAAGTACGAGCAGTACTTC

J gene: TRBJ2-7
V gene: TRBV4-2
clone size: NA
D gene: NA
CDR3 protein: CASSQGQQSSYEQYF
CDR3 DNA: TGTGCCAGCAGCCAAGGGCAGCAGAGCTCCTACGAGCAGTACTTC

J gene: TRBJ1-1
V gene: TRBV7-3
clone size: few
D gene: NA
CDR3 protein: CASSLGTGPEAFF
CDR3 DNA: TGTGCCAGCAGCTTGGGGACCGGTCCTGAAGCTTTCTTT

J gene: TRBJ2-1
V gene: TRBV5-1
clone size: many
D gene: TRBD1
CDR3 protein: CASASGTDYNEQFF
CDR3 DNA: TGCGCCAGCGCATCCGGGACAGACTACAATGAGCAGTTCTTC

J gene: TRBJ2-2
V gene: TRBV11-3
clone size: NA
D gene: NA
CDR3 protein: CASSLQDTGELFF
CDR3 DNA: TGTGCCAGCAGCTTGCAGGACACCGGGGAGCTGTTTTTT

J gene: TRBJ1-1
V gene: TRBV6-5
clone size: few
D gene: NA
CDR3 protein: CASSYSRTNTEAFF
CDR3 DNA: TGTGCCAGCAGTTACTCGAGAACGAACACTGAAGCTTTCTTT

J gene: TRBJ1-1
V gene: TRBV5-6
clone size: once
D gene: NA
CDR3 protein: CATTRGQGGGVEAFF
CDR3 DNA: TGTGCCACGACAAGAGGGCAGGGCGGAGGGGTCGAAGCTTTCTTT

J gene: TRBJ2-6
V gene: TRBV6-4
clone size: NA
D gene: TRBD1
CDR3 protein: CASSAGQGLSSGANVLTF
CDR3 DNA: TGTGCCAGCAGTGCTGGACAGGGGCTAAGCTCTGGGGCCAACGTCCTGACTTTC

J gene: TRBJ1-1
V gene: TRBV7-8
clone size: NA
D gene: NA
CDR3 protein: CASSLAGGRTEAFF
CDR3 DNA: TGTGCCAGCAGCTTAGCCGGGGGTCGGACTGAAGCTTTCTTT

J gene: TRBJ1-2
V gene: TRBV10-3
clone size: NA
D gene: TRBD1
CDR3 protein: CAIRDRGLYGYTF
CDR3 DNA: TGTGCCATCAGGGACAGGGGGCTATATGGCTACACCTTC

J gene: TRBJ1-1
V gene: TRBV30
clone size: NA
D gene: TRBD1
CDR3 protein: CARRDSPQGDTEAFF
CDR3 DNA: TGTGCCCGGAGGGACAGCCCTCAAGGGGACACTGAAGCTTTCTTT

J gene: TRBJ2-3
V gene: TRBV7-2
clone size: NA
D gene: NA
CDR3 protein: CASSLVAGSTDTQYF
CDR3 DNA: TGTGCCAGCAGCTTAGTGGCGGGCAGCACAGATACGCAGTATTTT

J gene: TRBJ1-5
V gene: TRBV28
clone size: NA
D gene: NA
CDR3 protein: CASTRQDQPQHF
CDR3 DNA: TGTGCCAGCACCAGGCAGGATCAGCCCCAGCATTTT